This T cell receptor beta chain derives from a study of control samples from healthy donors and cancer patients. The data were produced by immunoSEQ multiplex PCR, yet TCRdb's version contains in-frame clones alone and is incomplete. The sample gives about 80,000 clones, about nine tenths of which show up once; approximately 16% is in the top ten. V lost 2 bases to trimming and J lost 3 bases, with 7 bases between them. This CDR3 comprises 13 residues. Germline assignment: CDR1 ENHRY and CDR2 SYGVKD. The sample taken for sequencing was blood. This clonotype was sampled from a man aged 45 to 65 in good health. The chain is built from TRBV10-3 and TRBJ1-1; D not certain. This CDR3 reads CAISERRDTEAFF. The CDR3 DNA sequence: TGTGCCATCAGTGAGAGGAGGGACACTGAAGCTTTCTTT.